One and the same sample provided the 13 T cell receptor beta chains below, sequenced in a study of T cells in Graves' hyperthyroidism and ophthalmopathy. TCR beta CDR3 regions were amplified from RNA transcripts. First-round RT-PCR of the TCR CDR3 relied on the HTBI primer set. TCRdb re-derived calls from the multiplex PCR reads in MiXCR, one entry per CDR3 protein. The sample carries 500,000 or so distinct CDR3 sequences, around 16% recorded once. Sample: blood. These receptors originate from a woman aged 25 to 39 with Graves' ophthalmopathy.

About this clonotype: Germline is not matched at one junction end, which may reflect a read error. This sequence joins TRBV7-2 and TRBJ1-3; 7 positions match TRBD1. CDR3 length: 17 residues. Germline values: CDR1 SGHTA, CDR2 FQGNSA. CDR3 loop: CAGSPWAGGPTGNTIYF. The DNA of the CDR3 is TGTGCCGGCAGCCCCTGGGCAGGGGGACCTACTGGAAACACCATATATTTT.

This clonotype has just a few counts. The rearrangement links TRBV19 to TRBJ1-2, with 8 bases that match TRBD1. After removal of 7 bases from V and 6 bases from J, the junction contained 10 bases not matched to a gene. Germline V CDR1 and CDR2: LNHDA, SQIVND (reference sequence). The CDR3 covers 14 residues. The CDR3 region has the DNA TGTGCCAGTAAGGAGACAGGGGAAGAAGATGGCTACACCTTC. Its protein product is CASKETGEEDGYTF.

V is TRBV7-3 and J is TRBJ2-3, with 7 bases identical to TRBD2. The CDR3 is 16 amino acids. Germline V CDR1 and CDR2: SGHTA, FQGTGA. Losses at the gene ends were 4 bases for V and 2 bases for J; bases not matched to a gene: 9. The CDR3 is CASSSRGGVNTDTQYF. CDR3 coding DNA: TGTGCCAGCAGCTCGAGGGGAGGGGTGAACACAGATACGCAGTATTTT.

V usage is TRBV28 and J usage is TRBJ2-7; 8 bases are a match to TRBD2. Germline V lookup: CDR1 MDHEN, CDR2 SYDVKM. V trimming: 2 bases; J trimming: 1 base; junction bases outside the gene matches: 7. The CDR3 loop spans 16 amino acids. CDR3 DNA sequence: TGTGCCAGCAGTTTAGCCCCGGGGGGGGGATCCTACGAGCAGTACTTC. Amino acids: CASSLAPGGGSYEQYF. The full variable domain, with the rest looked up from reference TRBV28 and TRBJ2-7, is DVKVTQSSRYLVKRTGEKVFLECVQDMDHENMFWYRQDPGLGLRLIYFSYDVKMKEKGDIPEGYSVSREKKERFSLILESASTNQTSMYLCASSLAPGGGSYEQYFGPGTRLTVT.

The chain links TRBV6-2 or TRBV6-3 to TRBJ2-1; a weak D match, TRBD2 (6 bases). The CDR3 extends over 15 amino acids. Germline V gene data show CDR1 as MNHEY and CDR2 as SVGEGT. V was pared by 7 bases and J by 4 bases, with 17 bases between. The CDR3 nucleotides read TGTGCCAGCACCTCCTGGCGGGATTTATACAATGAGCAGTTCTTC. This codes for CASTSWRDLYNEQFF.

This CDR3 reads CASSFDRVDEQFF. CDR3 sequence (DNA): TGTGCCAGTAGTTTTGACAGGGTCGATGAGCAGTTCTTC. The V call is TRBV19, the J call TRBJ2-1; 7 positions agree with TRBD1. There are 13 residues in the CDR3. The junction had 6 bases not matched to a gene; V was cut back by 5 bases and J by 8 bases. Germline CDR1 and CDR2: LNHDA and SQIVND (reference sequence).

In this sample, this clonotype turned up many times. The chain links TRBV20-1 to TRBJ1-1; no clear D. CDR1 and CDR2 from the germline V gene are DFQATT and SNEGSKA (reference sequence). The CDR3 has 15 residues. V was pared by 3 bases and J by 1 base, with 15 bases between. CDR3 protein: CSASLGGKRNTEAFF. CDR3 DNA sequence: TGCAGTGCTAGTCTCGGCGGGAAAAGGAACACTGAAGCTTTCTTT.

This clonotype has more than one count but fewer than ten. One base away lies a much larger clone, so this may be a sequencing read error. CDR3 nucleotides: TGTGCCAGCAGAGGGCGGGGGAGCAATCAGCCCCAGCATTTT. Protein: CASRGRGSNQPQHF. The chain has TRBV6-1 and TRBJ1-5; perhaps TRBD1 as D (5 bases). CDR1 is MNHNS, CDR2 SASEGT, per germline. Trimming shortened V by 6 bases and J by 1 base, and 10 bases separated the two germline ends. The CDR3 spans 14 residues.

This clonotype appeared many times. This chain links TRBV5-1 with TRBJ2-1; no reliable D call. Germline V gene data show CDR1 as SGHRS and CDR2 as YFSETQ. Deletions cut 2 bases from V and 5 bases from J, with 5 bases between. The CDR3 spans 12 residues. The CDR3, as DNA: TGCGCCAGCAGCTTCCGGCACAATGAGCAGTTCTTC. Translation gives CASSFRHNEQFF.

This clonotype was detected many times. The genes are TRBV11-2 and TRBJ2-3; D gene uncertain. The V end was cut by 1 base, the J end by 0 bases, with 8 bases between. The germline gives CDR1 SGHAT, CDR2 FQNNGV. This CDR3 is built from 15 residues. Here the CDR3 reads CASSLVFLSTDTQYF. Here the CDR3 DNA reads TGTGCCAGCAGCTTAGTCTTCTTAAGCACAGATACGCAGTATTTT.

This chain uses TRBV7-2 with TRBJ2-6, with TRBD2 as a possible D gene (5 bases). This CDR3 contains 14 residues. Per the germline V gene, CDR1 is SGHTA and CDR2 is FQGNSA. The germline V and J ends were trimmed by 2 bases and 10 bases, with 12 bases remaining between them. The CDR3 sequence: CASSLTRTGNVLTF. CDR3 bases: TGTGCCAGCAGCTTAACTAGAACGGGAAACGTCCTGACTTTC.

A few counts support this clonotype. CDR3 sequence reads: CASSQPGTSDEQFF. In nucleotides, the CDR3 is TGCGCCAGCAGCCAACCTGGGACTAGCGATGAGCAGTTCTTC. The chain has TRBV4-3 and TRBJ2-1; TRBD2 matches at 10 bases. V lost 2 bases and J lost 8; bases outside the gene matches: 3. Germline-derived CDR1 and CDR2 are LGHNA and YSLEER. The CDR3 consists of 14 residues.

This chain links TRBV4-2 with TRBJ1-4, with 11 bases that match TRBD1. CDR1 and CDR2 (germline): LGHNA, YNFKEQ. The CDR3 extends over 16 amino acids. Trimming at V came to 0 bases and at J to 7 bases, leaving 4 bases not matched to a gene. CDR3 sequence reads: CASSQDMGQGGEKLFF. CDR3 sequence (DNA): TGTGCCAGCAGCCAAGATATGGGACAGGGGGGTGAAAAACTGTTTTTT.